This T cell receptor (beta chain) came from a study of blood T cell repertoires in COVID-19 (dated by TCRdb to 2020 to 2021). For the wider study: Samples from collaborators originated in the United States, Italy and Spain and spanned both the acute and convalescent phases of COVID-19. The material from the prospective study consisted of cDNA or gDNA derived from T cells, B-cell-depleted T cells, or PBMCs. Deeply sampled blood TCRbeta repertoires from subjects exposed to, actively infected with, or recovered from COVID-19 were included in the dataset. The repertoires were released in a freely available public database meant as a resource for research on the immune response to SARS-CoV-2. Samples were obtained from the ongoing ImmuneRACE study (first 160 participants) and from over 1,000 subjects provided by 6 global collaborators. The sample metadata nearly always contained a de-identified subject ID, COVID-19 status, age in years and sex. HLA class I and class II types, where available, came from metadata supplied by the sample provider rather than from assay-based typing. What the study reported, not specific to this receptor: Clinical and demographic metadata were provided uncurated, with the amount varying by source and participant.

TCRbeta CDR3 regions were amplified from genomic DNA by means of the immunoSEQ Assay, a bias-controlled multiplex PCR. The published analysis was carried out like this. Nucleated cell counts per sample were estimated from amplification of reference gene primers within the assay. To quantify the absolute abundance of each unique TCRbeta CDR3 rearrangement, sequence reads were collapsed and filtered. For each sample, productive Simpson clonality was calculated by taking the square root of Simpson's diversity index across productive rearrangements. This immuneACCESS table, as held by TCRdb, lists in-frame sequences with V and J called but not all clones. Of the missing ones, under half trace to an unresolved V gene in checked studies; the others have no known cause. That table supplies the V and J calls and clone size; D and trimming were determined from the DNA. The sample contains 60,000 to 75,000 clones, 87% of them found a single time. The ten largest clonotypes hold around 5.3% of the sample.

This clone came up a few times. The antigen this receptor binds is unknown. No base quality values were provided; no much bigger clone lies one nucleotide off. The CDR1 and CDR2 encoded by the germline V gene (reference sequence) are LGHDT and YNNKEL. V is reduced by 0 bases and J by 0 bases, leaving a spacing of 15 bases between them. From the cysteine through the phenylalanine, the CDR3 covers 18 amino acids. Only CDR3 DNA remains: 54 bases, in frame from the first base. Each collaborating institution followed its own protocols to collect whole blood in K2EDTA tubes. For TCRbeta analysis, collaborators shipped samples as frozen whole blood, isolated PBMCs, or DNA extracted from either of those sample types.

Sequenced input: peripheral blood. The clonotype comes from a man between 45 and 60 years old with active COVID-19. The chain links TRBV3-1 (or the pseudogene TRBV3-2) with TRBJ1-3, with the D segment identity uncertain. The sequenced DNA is TGTGCCAGCAGCCAAGATCCCCCCGGAGAGAGCTCTGGAAACACCATATATTTT. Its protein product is CASSQDPPGESSGNTIYF.